This T cell receptor beta chain originates from a study of shared clonotypes between healthy human individuals. On this clone itself: This sample includes further DNA sequences coding for the same CDR3.

Germline loops: CDR1 SNHLY, CDR2 FYNNEI. The CDR3 is made up of 12 amino acids. V lost 7 bases and J lost 2, with 9 bases in between. The assay was run at deep level. Every subset's genomic DNA went evenly onto several immunoSEQ plates. Produced via immunoSEQ multiplex PCR; TCRdb's table is partial and in-frame only. This sample has approximately 2.4 million clones, with around 95% found just once. This receptor was identified in a man between 18 and 35 years old in good health. Specimen: naive CD4+ T cells sorted from blood. The subset was: CD45RA+ positively selected. The chain joins TRBV2 to TRBJ2-7, with D possibly being TRBD1 or TRBD2 (6 bases each). The CDR3 here is CASTGEAYEQYF. The CDR3 DNA follows: TGTGCCAGCACAGGGGAGGCCTACGAGCAGTACTTC. Drawing the rest from reference TRBV2 and TRBJ2-7, the complete variable domain is EPEVTQTPSHQVTQMGQEVILRCVPISNHLYFYWYRQILGQKVEFLVSFYNNEISEKSEIFDDQFSVERPDGSNFTLKIRSTKLEDSAMYFCASTGEAYEQYFGPGTRLTVT.